Listed here are 18 T cell receptor beta chains from one sample, sequenced in a study of T cell responses to AZD1222 COVID-19 vaccine. Clones were read by immunoSEQ multiplex PCR, and TCRdb kept only the in-frame ones, dropping some. Of approximately 110,000 clones listed, over 75% are singletons. Material: peripheral blood, obtained on day 0 of AZD1222 vaccination. These receptors were obtained from an adult in good health.

The CDR3 reads CASSPGQTGEQYF. The CDR3 DNA is TGTGCCAGCTCGCCCGGACAGACCGGCGAGCAGTACTTC. This chain uses TRBV18 with TRBJ2-7; a possible D gene is TRBD1 (6 bases). Germline CDR1 KGHSH, CDR2 LQKENI. The V and J ends lost 6 bases and 6 bases respectively, with 15 bases between them. This CDR3 is built from 13 residues.

The chain joins TRBV28 to TRBJ1-2; 8 bases agree with TRBD1. The CDR3 consists of 15 residues. Germline V gives CDR1 MDHEN, CDR2 SYDVKM. V shed 2 bases, J shed 6 bases, and the junction held 8 bases outside the gene matches. The CDR3 region has the DNA TGTGCCAGCAGTTTAACTTCCCAGGGGGCAGATGGCTACACCTTC. Residues: CASSLTSQGADGYTF.

The chain links TRBV29-1 to TRBJ1-4; 9 bases agree with TRBD1. Trimming cost V 4 bases and J 0 bases; bases outside gene matches: 9. CDR1 and CDR2 (germline): SQVTM, ANQGSEA. The CDR3 has 17 amino acids. CDR3 nucleotide sequence: TGCAGCGTTGTAGCCGGGACAGGGACTGCAACTAATGAAAAACTGTTTTTT. Translation gives CSVVAGTGTATNEKLFF.

J is TRBJ2-3 and V is TRBV7-2, with a weak D call TRBD1 (6 bases). Between the trimmed V and J ends, which lost 2 bases and 11 bases, there was a span of 11 bases. There are 12 residues in the CDR3. From germline, CDR1 is SGHTA and CDR2 FQGNSA. For the CDR3, the DNA is TGTGCCAGCAGCTTATCTGGGGGCGGGCAGTATTTT. Amino acids: CASSLSGGGQYF. The variable domain in full, completed from reference TRBV7-2 and TRBJ2-3, reads GAGVSQSPSNKVTEKGKDVELRCDPISGHTALYWYRQSLGQGLEFLIYFQGNSAPDKSGLPSDRFSAERTGGSVSTLTIQRTQQEDSAVYLCASSLSGGGQYFGPGTRLTVL.

The J gene is TRBJ2-5, the V gene TRBV9; perhaps TRBD1 as D (6 bases). Trimming cost V 3 bases and J 2 bases, with 8 bases left between them. CDR1 and CDR2 from the germline V gene are SGDLS and YYNGEE. The CDR3 sequence is 13 residues long. This chain's CDR3 is CASSAGQQETQYF. CDR3 bases: TGTGCCAGCAGCGCAGGACAGCAAGAGACCCAGTACTTC.

The chain combines TRBV5-1 with TRBJ1-1; a weak D match, TRBD1 (5 bases). Germline loops: CDR1 SGHRS, CDR2 YFSETQ. Deletions cut 2 bases from V and 3 bases from J, with 14 bases between. The length of the CDR3 is 15 residues. CDR3 DNA: TGCGCCAGCAGCTTCCAGCCTGGGACGCACACTGAAGCTTTCTTT. Amino acid sequence: CASSFQPGTHTEAFF.

The chain is built from TRBV21-1 and TRBJ2-7; the D call TRBD1 from the table was never checked on the DNA. TRBV21-1 is assigned pseudogene status. The CDR3 is 16 residues long. CDR3 loop: CASSKAEDKTLGEQYF. The CDR3 region has the DNA TGTGCCAGCAGCAAAGCCGAGGACAAAACTCTTGGGGAGCAGTACTTC.

The V gene is TRBV19, the J gene TRBJ2-2; 10 positions agree with TRBD2. The CDR3 totals 16 residues. Trimming cost V 6 bases and J 3 bases; bases outside gene matches: 7. Germline CDR1 LNHDA, CDR2 SQIVND (reference sequence). The DNA for the CDR3 is TGTGCCAGTAGCACAGGACTAGCGGAACACACCGGGGAGCTGTTTTTT. Its translation: CASSTGLAEHTGELFF.

The genes are TRBV7-2 and TRBJ1-6; 7 bases fit TRBD1. Per the germline V gene, CDR1 is SGHTA and CDR2 is FQGNSA. CDR3 length: 17 amino acids. Trimming removed 2 bases from V and 9 bases from J; junction bases left unmatched: 13. The CDR3 DNA is TGTGCCAGCAGCTTACTAGCTTTAGGGGGCACAGGTTCACCCCTCCACTTT. This encodes CASSLLALGGTGSPLHF.

This clone was seen once. The chain links TRBV4-2 to TRBJ2-1; 11 nucleotides align to TRBD2. V gave up 5 bases and J gave up 2 bases; unmatched junction bases: 2. The CDR3 extends over 15 amino acids. The germline V gene has CDR1 LGHNA and CDR2 YNFKEQ. DNA for the CDR3: TGTGCCAGCAGCGAGGGACTAGCGGCCTACAATGAGCAGTTCTTC. This gives the protein CASSEGLAAYNEQFF.

Turning to this clone: At one boundary the junction diverges from the germline segment, which might be a read error. V and J are TRBV2 and TRBJ1-2; 8 bases match TRBD1. The germline CDR1 and CDR2 sequences are SNHLY and FYNNEI. This CDR3 has 16 residues. CDR3 amino acids: CASREAGQGSGYGYTF. CDR3 in DNA: TGTGCCAGCAGAGAAGCCGGACAGGGAAGTGGCTATGGCTACACCTTC. Variable domain in full (rest from reference TRBV2 and TRBJ1-2): EPEVTQTPSHQVTQMGQEVILRCVPISNHLYFYWYRQILGQKVEFLVSFYNNEISEKSEIFDDQFSVERPDGSNFTLKIRSTKLEDSAMYFCASREAGQGSGYGYTFGSGTRLTVV.

The CDR3 reads CASSMGLGRGINTEAFF. In DNA, the CDR3 is TGTGCCAGTAGTATGGGGCTCGGACGGGGGATCAACACTGAAGCTTTCTTT. The chain links TRBV19 to TRBJ1-1, with D perhaps matching TRBD1 (5 bases). Germline V CDR1 and CDR2: LNHDA, SQIVND (reference sequence). This CDR3 has 17 residues. Deletions cut 3 bases from V and 2 bases from J, with 19 bases between. Supplemented by reference TRBV19 and TRBJ1-1, the full variable domain reads DGGITQSPKYLFRKEGQNVTLSCEQNLNHDAMYWYRQDPGQGLRLIYYSQIVNDFQKGDIAEGYSVSREKKESFPLTVTSAQKNPTAFYLCASSMGLGRGINTEAFFGQGTRLTVV.

This chain connects TRBV4-1 to TRBJ1-1; the D gene is possibly TRBD1 (5 bases). This CDR3 is built from 14 residues. The V and J ends lost 1 base and 2 bases respectively, with 8 bases between them. Looked up from germline, CDR1 is MGHRA and CDR2 is YSYEKL. The CDR3 protein is CASSQVGDNTEAFF. CDR3 DNA: TGCGCCAGCAGCCAAGTGGGGGATAACACTGAAGCTTTCTTT.

The chain carries TRBV5-1 and TRBJ2-7; D is perhaps TRBD2 (6 bases). The germline V gene encodes CDR1 SGHRS and CDR2 YFSETQ. This CDR3 region has 15 residues. With 2 bases removed from V and 0 bases from J, the gap between germline ends came to 12 bases. The CDR3 region is CASSLGDSRSYEQYF. The DNA of the CDR3 is TGCGCCAGCAGCTTAGGGGACTCGCGCTCCTACGAGCAGTACTTC. Full variable domain (outside the CDR3, taken from reference TRBV5-1 and TRBJ2-7): KAGVTQTPRYLIKTRGQQVTLSCSPISGHRSVSWYQQTPGQGLQFLFEYFSETQRNKGNFPGRFSGRQFSNSRSEMNVSTLELGDSALYLCASSLGDSRSYEQYFGPGTRLTVT.

This clone was recorded only once. This chain connects TRBV20-1 to TRBJ1-2; D ambiguous. The CDR3 sequence is 11 residues long. Germline lookup yields CDR1 DFQATT and CDR2 SNEGSKA (reference sequence). Trimming shortened V by 2 bases and J by 2 bases, and 3 bases separated the two germline ends. The CDR3 region has the DNA TGCAGTGCTAGACAGAACTATGGCTACACCTTC. Encoded protein: CSARQNYGYTF.

The chain is built from TRBV24-1 and TRBJ1-2, with a tentative D call TRBD1 (5 bases). Germline CDR1 and CDR2: KGHDR and SFDVKD. Trimming removed 11 bases at V and 5 bases at J, with 20 bases between. This CDR3 has 14 amino acids. This CDR3 reads CAITSRGYVYGYTF. The CDR3 DNA reads TGTGCCATAACGAGCCGGGGGTATGTTTATGGCTACACCTTC.

The chain uses TRBV10-3 and TRBJ1-1; D is unclear. Germline V gene data show CDR1 as ENHRY and CDR2 as SYGVKD. This CDR3 region has 13 residues. Trimming shortened V by 4 bases and J by 2 bases, and 8 bases separated the two germline ends. The CDR3 here is CAISVLLNTEAFF. In DNA form, the CDR3 reads TGTGCCATCAGTGTCTTATTAAACACTGAAGCTTTCTTT.

This clone was recorded once. This CDR3 reads CASSLAANSPLHF. CDR3 nucleotides: TGTGCCAGCAGCTTGGCGGCGAATTCACCCCTCCACTTT. The chain couples TRBV5-6 to TRBJ1-6; D gene uncertain. The germline V and J ends were trimmed by 0 bases and 7 bases, with 5 bases remaining between them. There are 13 residues in the CDR3. Germline V lookup: CDR1 SGHDT, CDR2 YYEEEE.